A single T cell receptor (beta chain) is shown here with its context. Its antigen is unidentified. The data were taken from a study of identical twins. A template switching step contributed a universal primer site, while unique molecular identifiers were present in the cDNA. TCRdb fed the 5' RACE reads into MiXCR, producing one record per CDR3 protein. The sample has 200,000 to 250,000 distinct CDR3 sequences, 7% to 8.5% seen once. The germline gives CDR1 SGHRS, CDR2 YFSETQ. The CDR3 has 15 residues. The V gene end was trimmed by 0 bases and the J gene end by 4 bases; junction bases not matched to a gene: 3. Study outcomes and limitations: The study found excess low generation probability among twin-shared out-of-frame alpha sequences. Beta out-of-frame twin sharing showed a weaker excess. Findings came from cross-sectional statistics, without long-term follow-up of donors.

These same data were also listed under a study on yellow fever vaccine responses in identical twins.

The clonotype was recovered from a young woman in good health. V and J are TRBV5-1 and TRBJ2-1; 8 bases map to TRBD2. Sequences were obtained from CD8+ T cells sorted from blood. CDR3 sequence reads: CASSLVTSGYNEQFF. CDR3 coding DNA: TGCGCCAGCAGCTTGGTCACTAGCGGTTACAATGAGCAGTTCTTC.